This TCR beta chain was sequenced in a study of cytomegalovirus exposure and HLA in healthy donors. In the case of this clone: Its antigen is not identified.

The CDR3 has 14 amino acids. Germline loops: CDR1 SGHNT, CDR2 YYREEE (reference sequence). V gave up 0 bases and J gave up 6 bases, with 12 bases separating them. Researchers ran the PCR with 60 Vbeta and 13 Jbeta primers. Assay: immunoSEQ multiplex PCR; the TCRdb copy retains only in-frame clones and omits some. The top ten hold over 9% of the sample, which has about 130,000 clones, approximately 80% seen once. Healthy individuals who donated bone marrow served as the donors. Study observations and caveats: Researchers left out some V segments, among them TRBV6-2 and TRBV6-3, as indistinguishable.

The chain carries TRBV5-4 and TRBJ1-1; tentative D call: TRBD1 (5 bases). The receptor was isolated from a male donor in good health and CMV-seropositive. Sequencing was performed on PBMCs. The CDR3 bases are TGTGCCAGCAGCTTGGAAATGAGGGACTCTGAAGCTTTCTTT. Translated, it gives CASSLEMRDSEAFF.